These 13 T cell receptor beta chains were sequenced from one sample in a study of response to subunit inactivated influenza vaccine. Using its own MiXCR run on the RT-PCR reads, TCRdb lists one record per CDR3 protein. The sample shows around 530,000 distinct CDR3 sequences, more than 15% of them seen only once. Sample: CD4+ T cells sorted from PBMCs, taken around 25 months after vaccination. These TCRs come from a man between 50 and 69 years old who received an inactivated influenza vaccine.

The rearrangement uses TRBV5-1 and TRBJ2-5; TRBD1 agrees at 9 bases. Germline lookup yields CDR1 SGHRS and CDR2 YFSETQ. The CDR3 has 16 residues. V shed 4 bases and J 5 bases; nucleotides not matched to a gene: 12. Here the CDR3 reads CASSGDSGTGSETQYF. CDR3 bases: TGCGCCAGCAGCGGAGATTCCGGGACAGGGTCCGAGACCCAGTACTTC. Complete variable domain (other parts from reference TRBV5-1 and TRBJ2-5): KAGVTQTPRYLIKTRGQQVTLSCSPISGHRSVSWYQQTPGQGLQFLFEYFSETQRNKGNFPGRFSGRQFSNSRSEMNVSTLELGDSALYLCASSGDSGTGSETQYFGPGTRLLVL.

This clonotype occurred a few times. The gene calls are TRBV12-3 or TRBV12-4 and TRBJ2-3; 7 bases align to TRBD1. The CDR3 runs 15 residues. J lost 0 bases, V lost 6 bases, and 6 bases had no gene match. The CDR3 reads CASRGTAISTDTQYF. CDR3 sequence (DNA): TGTGCCAGCAGGGGGACAGCGATAAGCACAGATACGCAGTATTTT.

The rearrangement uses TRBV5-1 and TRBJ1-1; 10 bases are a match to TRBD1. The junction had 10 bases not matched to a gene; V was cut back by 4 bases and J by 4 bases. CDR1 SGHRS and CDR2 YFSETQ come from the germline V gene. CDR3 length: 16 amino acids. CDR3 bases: TGCGCCAGCAGCGACCGGACAGGGGGTAGGGGCACTGAAGCTTTCTTT. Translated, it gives CASSDRTGGRGTEAFF.

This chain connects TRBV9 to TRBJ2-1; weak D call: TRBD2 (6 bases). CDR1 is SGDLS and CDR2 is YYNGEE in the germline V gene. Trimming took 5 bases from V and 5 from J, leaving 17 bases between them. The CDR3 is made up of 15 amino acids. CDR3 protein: CASREGSSVHNEQFF. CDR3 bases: TGTGCCAGCAGGGAGGGGTCTAGCGTCCACAATGAGCAGTTCTTC.

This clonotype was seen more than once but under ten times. CDR3 sequence reads: CASSVGGNEQFF. The CDR3 DNA is TGTGCCAGCAGTGTAGGGGGGAATGAGCAGTTCTTC. The V gene is TRBV2, the J gene TRBJ2-1; the D call may be TRBD1 or TRBD2 (6 bases each). Germline V gives CDR1 SNHLY, CDR2 FYNNEI. With 4 bases removed from V and 7 bases from J, the gap between germline ends came to 8 bases. This CDR3 contains 12 residues.

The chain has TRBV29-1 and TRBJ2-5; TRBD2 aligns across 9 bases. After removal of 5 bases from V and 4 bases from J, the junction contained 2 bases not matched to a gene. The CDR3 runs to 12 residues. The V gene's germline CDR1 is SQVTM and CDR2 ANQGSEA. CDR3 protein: CSVKREAETQYF. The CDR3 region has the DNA TGCAGCGTTAAGCGGGAGGCAGAGACCCAGTACTTC.

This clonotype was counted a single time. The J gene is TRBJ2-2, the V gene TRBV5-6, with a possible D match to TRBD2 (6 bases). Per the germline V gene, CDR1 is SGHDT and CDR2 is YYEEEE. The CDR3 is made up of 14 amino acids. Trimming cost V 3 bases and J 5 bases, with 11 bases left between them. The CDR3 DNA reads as TGTGCCAGCAGCTGGCCCGGAGGGACCGGGGAGCTGTTTTTT. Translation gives CASSWPGGTGELFF.

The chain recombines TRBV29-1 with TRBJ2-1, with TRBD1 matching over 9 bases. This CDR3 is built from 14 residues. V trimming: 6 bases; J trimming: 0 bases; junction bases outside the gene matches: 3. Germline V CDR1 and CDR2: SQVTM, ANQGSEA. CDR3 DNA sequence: TGCAGCGTGGGGACAGGGAGCTCCTACAATGAGCAGTTCTTC. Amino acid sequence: CSVGTGSSYNEQFF.

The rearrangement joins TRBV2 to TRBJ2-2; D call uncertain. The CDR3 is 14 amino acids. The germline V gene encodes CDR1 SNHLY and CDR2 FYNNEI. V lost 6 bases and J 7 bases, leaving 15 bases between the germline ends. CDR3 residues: CASRGDWAGGELFF. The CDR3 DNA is TGTGCCAGCAGGGGTGACTGGGCAGGCGGGGAGCTGTTTTTT.

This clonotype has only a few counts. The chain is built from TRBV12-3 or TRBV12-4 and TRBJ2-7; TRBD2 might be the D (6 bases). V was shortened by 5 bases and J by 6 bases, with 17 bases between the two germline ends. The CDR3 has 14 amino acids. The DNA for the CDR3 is TGTGCCAGCAGTCCGGGGGTCGGTGAGGGCGAGCAGTACTTC. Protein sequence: CASSPGVGEGEQYF.

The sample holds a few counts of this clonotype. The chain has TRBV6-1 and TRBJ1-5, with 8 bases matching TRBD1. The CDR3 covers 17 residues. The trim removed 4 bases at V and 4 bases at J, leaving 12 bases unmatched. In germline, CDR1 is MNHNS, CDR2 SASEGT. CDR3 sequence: CASSVRPGGAGNQPQHF. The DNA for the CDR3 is TGTGCCAGCAGTGTAAGACCAGGGGGCGCGGGTAATCAGCCCCAGCATTTT.

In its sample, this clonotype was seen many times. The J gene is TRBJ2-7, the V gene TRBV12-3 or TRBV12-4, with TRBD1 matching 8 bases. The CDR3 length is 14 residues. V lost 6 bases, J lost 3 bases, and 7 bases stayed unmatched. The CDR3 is CASSRTGSSYEQYF. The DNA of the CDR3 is TGTGCCAGCAGCCGGACAGGGTCCAGCTACGAGCAGTACTTC.

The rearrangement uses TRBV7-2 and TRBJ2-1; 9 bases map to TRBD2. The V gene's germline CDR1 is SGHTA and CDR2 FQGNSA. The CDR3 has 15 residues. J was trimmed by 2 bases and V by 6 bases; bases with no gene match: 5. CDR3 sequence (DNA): TGTGCCAGCAGGGCTAGCGGGACGACCTACAATGAGCAGTTCTTC. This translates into CASRASGTTYNEQFF.